The rows below give T cell receptor beta chains drawn from one sample of a study of T cell repertoires in cytomegalovirus infection. TCRdb redid the calling of the reads with MiXCR, one entry per CDR3 protein. The sample includes hundreds of thousands of distinct CDR3 sequences, 30% to 40% of them seen just once. What these receptors recognize is not known. Specimen: cultured PBMCs, collected from culture after CMV antigen stimulation. Source of these receptors: a human donor in good health (CMV status not recorded). Some clones in this sample may be carry-over from other donors' samples. Both conserved end residues are part of each CDR3. D genes are given only for firm matches. Clone size, where shown, is once, few, many, or a class for clones that have expanded.

.	TRBJ2-5	.	TRBV7-2	15	TGTGCCAGCAGCTTAGTGACCGTTATGGCGGAGACCCAGTACTTC	CASSLVTVMAETQYF
few	TRBJ1-2	TRBD1	TRBV27	15	TGTGCCAGCAGTTTATCTGACAGGGGGCGTCGCGGCTACACCTTC	CASSLSDRGRRGYTF
.	TRBJ2-1	TRBD2	TRBV15	13	TGTGCCACCAGCAGTCGACTAGCGAATGAGCAGTTCTTC	CATSSRLANEQFF
many	TRBJ1-1	TRBD1	TRBV7-6	16	TGTGCCAGCAGCTTATCCGGGACAGGGGGGAACACTGAAGCTTTCTTT	CASSLSGTGGNTEAFF
.	TRBJ1-2	.	TRBV7-3	11	TGTGTTTCGATGAAGGACTATGGCTACACCTTC	CVSMKDYGYTF
.	TRBJ2-1	TRBD2	TRBV28	15	TGTGCCAGCAGTTTGGTGGGGAGGGCCTCCAATGAGCAGTTCTTC	CASSLVGRASNEQFF
many	TRBJ1-2	.	TRBV7-2	15	TGTGCCAGCAGCTTAGCTTCGGGGCAGAACTATGGCTACACCTTC	CASSLASGQNYGYTF
few	TRBJ2-3	.	TRBV6-1	13	TGTGCCAGCAGTAGGTCTGGGGTGGATACGCAGTATTTT	CASSRSGVDTQYF
.	TRBJ2-3	.	TRBV7-2	14	TGTGCCAGCAGCGTTTCGCGGGACACAGATACGCAGTATTTT	CASSVSRDTDTQYF
.	TRBJ1-5	.	TRBV28	16	TGTGCCAGCAGTTTTTTTGCCGTATATAGCAATCAGCCCCAGCATTTT	CASSFFAVYSNQPQHF
many	TRBJ1-2	.	TRBV7-2	15	TGTGCCAGCAGCTTAGGTCTTGGGGGAGATAGTGGCTACACCTTC	CASSLGLGGDSGYTF
.	TRBJ1-4	.	TRBV2	14	TGTGCCAGCGGTAGACCTGGCCCCGATGAAAAACTGTTTTTT	CASGRPGPDEKLFF
few	TRBJ2-1	.	TRBV7-8	16	TGTGCCAGCAGCTTGCCACGGGGGGCAGGGGGTGAAGAGCAGTTCTTC	CASSLPRGAGGEEQFF
.	TRBJ1-5	TRBD1	TRBV24-1	14	TGTGCCACCAGTGAGGACAGGGCCGATCAGCCCCAGCATTTT	CATSEDRADQPQHF
many	TRBJ2-1	.	TRBV7-6	15	TGTGCCAGCAGCTTAGGCCCTGCGAACAACAATGAGCAGTTCTTC	CASSLGPANNNEQFF
.	TRBJ2-1	.	TRBV19	14	TGTGCCAGTAGTATGGACAGAACCTACAATGAGCAGTTCTTC	CASSMDRTYNEQFF
.	TRBJ2-3	.	TRBV7-2	15	TGTGCCAGCAAAATCGGAACGGGAGGCACAGATACGCAGTATTTT	CASKIGTGGTDTQYF
few	TRBJ2-7	.	TRBV20-1	11	TGCAGTGCTGATGCGGGCTACGAGCAGTACTTC	CSADAGYEQYF
.	TRBJ1-1	TRBD1	TRBV11-3	18	TGTGCCAGCAGCTTAGTGGTGGGAACAGGGGGCGATAGCACTGAAGCTTTCTTT	CASSLVVGTGGDSTEAFF
few	TRBJ1-2	.	TRBV11-3	18	TGTGCCAGCAGCCATCCATTCTCTTGGACAGAAGCTAACTATGGCTACACCTTC	CASSHPFSWTEANYGYTF
.	TRBJ1-2	.	TRBV19	16	TGTGCCAGTAGTATAGTACGGGTCTACGGAACCTATGGCTACACCTTC	CASSIVRVYGTYGYTF
.	TRBJ2-1	.	TRBV5-5	14	TGTGCCAGCAGGCTGGAGCTCACCTACAATGAGCAGTTCTTC	CASRLELTYNEQFF
once	TRBJ1-2	TRBD1	TRBV7-2	13	TGTGCCAGCAGCCATACAGGGGTGGGTGGCTACACCTTC	CASSHTGVGGYTF
once	TRBJ1-5	.	TRBV3-1	14	TGTGCCAGCAGCCAAGCGGGGGGCAATCAGCCCCAGCATTTT	CASSQAGGNQPQHF
.	TRBJ2-7	.	TRBV6-5	15	TGTGCCAGCAGTTTATACCCTAGGGGCGGCTACGAGCAGTACTTC	CASSLYPRGGYEQYF
.	TRBJ2-2	.	TRBV6-2/TRBV6-3	13	TGTGCCAGCAGTTACGACGGCACCGGGGAGCTGTTTTTT	CASSYDGTGELFF
.	TRBJ1-1	.	TRBV6-2/TRBV6-3	14	TGTGCCAGCAGTCCACTAAGCAGGAACACTGAAGCTTTCTTT	CASSPLSRNTEAFF
.	TRBJ2-3	TRBD2	TRBV28	16	TGTGCCAGCAGTTTAGGGACTAGGAGTTCCACAGATACGCAGTATTTT	CASSLGTRSSTDTQYF
many	TRBJ2-6	.	TRBV7-2	13	TGTGCCAGCAGCTACCGGGACCCCGAGGTCCTGACTTTC	CASSYRDPEVLTF
few	TRBJ2-5	.	TRBV28	17	TGTGCCAGCAGTTTATCCTCCATGGGGATTAACCAAGAGACCCAGTACTTC	CASSLSSMGINQETQYF
.	TRBJ2-1	.	TRBV27	14	TGTGCCAGCAGTCGGACTATCCAATACAATGAGCAGTTCTTC	CASSRTIQYNEQFF
.	TRBJ2-7	.	TRBV20-1	13	TGCAGTGCTAGTCGAGCAGGGACCTACGAGCAGTACTTC	CSASRAGTYEQYF
.	TRBJ1-1	.	TRBV12-3/TRBV12-4	15	TGTGCCAGCAGCCCGGGACGGACCATGAACACTGAAGCTTTCTTT	CASSPGRTMNTEAFF
.	TRBJ1-5	.	TRBV6-6	15	TGTGCCAGCAGTTATGCCAGGGATAGCAATCAGCCCCAGCATTTT	CASSYARDSNQPQHF
many	TRBJ2-1	.	TRBV27	16	TGTGCCAGCAGTTTGGCTTCCCGGCTAGCATTACTCGAGCAGTTCTTC	CASSLASRLALLEQFF
few	TRBJ1-1	.	TRBV10-2	15	TGCGCCAGCAGTGATGGGCGCCGGCGAGGGTTGGGGGCTTTCTTT	CASSDGRRRGLGAFF
few	TRBJ1-6	.	TRBV7-9	14	TGTGCCAGCAGCTTCATGACAGCTAATTCACCCCTCCACTTT	CASSFMTANSPLHF
.	TRBJ1-1	TRBD1	TRBV7-9	15	TGTGCCAGCAGCTTAGTTGGACAGGGGAGAACTGAAGCTTTCTTT	CASSLVGQGRTEAFF
.	TRBJ1-1	.	TRBV27	12	TGTGCCAGCAGAGCGGGCGGCACTGAAGCTTTCTTT	CASRAGGTEAFF
many	TRBJ2-3	.	TRBV7-2	18	TGTGCCAGCAGCTCCCCCCGGCTAGCCCAAGCTTGGGCAGATACGCAGTATTTT	CASSSPRLAQAWADTQYF
.	TRBJ1-5	.	TRBV19	13	TGTGCCAGTAATGAGAGGGACAATCAGCCCCAGCATTTT	CASNERDNQPQHF
.	TRBJ2-5	.	TRBV10-2	14	TGCGCCAGCAGTGAGTCTAACAGACAAGAGACCCAGTACTTC	CASSESNRQETQYF
.	TRBJ1-2	.	TRBV18	14	TGTGCCAGCTCACCTAACAGGGAAAGGAATGGCTACACCTTC	CASSPNRERNGYTF
many	TRBJ2-6	.	TRBV7-3	18	TGTGCCAGCAGCCCCTTGGAGAAAGCCTTCGCTGGGGCCAACGTCCTGACTTTC	CASSPLEKAFAGANVLTF
.	TRBJ1-6	TRBD1	TRBV4-2	15	TGTGCCAGCAGCACTGGGACAGCCGGCAATTCACCCCTCCACTTT	CASSTGTAGNSPLHF
few	TRBJ2-2	TRBD2	TRBV6-5	18	TGTGCCAGCAGTCCCCGGGCTAGCGGGAGTACGGGCACCGGGGAGCTGTTTTTT	CASSPRASGSTGTGELFF
.	TRBJ2-5	.	TRBV27	15	TGTGCCAGCAGTTTTTTGCGGCAGTACCAAGAGACCCAGTACTTC	CASSFLRQYQETQYF
few	TRBJ2-1	TRBD2	TRBV12-3/TRBV12-4	19	TGTGCCAGCAGTTCCCCCGGGACTAGCGGGCGTGACTCCTACAATGAGCAGTTCTTC	CASSSPGTSGRDSYNEQFF
.	TRBJ2-1	.	TRBV11-2	14	TGTGCCAGCAGCTTATCTGGGGGGAGATGGTCGCAGTTCTTC	CASSLSGGRWSQFF
.	TRBJ2-1	.	TRBV7-6	13	TGTGCCAGCAGCCGGGGAGCGTCCAATGAGCAGTTCTTC	CASSRGASNEQFF
few	TRBJ1-2	.	TRBV20-1	13	TGCAGTATTGTAATAGAGAGCATCTATGGCTACACCTTC	CSIVIESIYGYTF
.	TRBJ2-1	TRBD2	TRBV7-2	16	TGTGCCAGCAGCTTAGAGGGACTAGCGGGATATCAGGAGCAGTTCTTC	CASSLEGLAGYQEQFF
.	TRBJ1-1	.	TRBV5-4	14	TGTGCCAGCAGCACCGACAGCCACAACACTGAAGCTTTCTTT	CASSTDSHNTEAFF
.	TRBJ2-1	.	TRBV7-2	16	TGTGCCAGCAGCATTGATACTGGCGGATATTACAATGAGCAGTTCTTC	CASSIDTGGYYNEQFF
.	TRBJ2-7	.	TRBV28	12	TGTGCCAGCAGTCCCCGACCGAACGAGCAGTACTTC	CASSPRPNEQYF